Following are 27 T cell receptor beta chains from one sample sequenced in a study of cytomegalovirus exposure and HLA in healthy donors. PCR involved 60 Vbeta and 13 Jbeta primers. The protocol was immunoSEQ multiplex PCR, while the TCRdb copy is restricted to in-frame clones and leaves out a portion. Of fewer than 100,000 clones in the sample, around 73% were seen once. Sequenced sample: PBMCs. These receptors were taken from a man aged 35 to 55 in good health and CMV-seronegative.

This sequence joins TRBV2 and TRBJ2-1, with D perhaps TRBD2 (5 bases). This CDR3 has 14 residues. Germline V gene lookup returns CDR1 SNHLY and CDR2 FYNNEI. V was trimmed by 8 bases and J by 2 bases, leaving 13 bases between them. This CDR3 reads CASGWNGAYNEQFF. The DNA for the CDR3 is TGTGCCAGCGGGTGGAACGGGGCCTACAATGAGCAGTTCTTC.

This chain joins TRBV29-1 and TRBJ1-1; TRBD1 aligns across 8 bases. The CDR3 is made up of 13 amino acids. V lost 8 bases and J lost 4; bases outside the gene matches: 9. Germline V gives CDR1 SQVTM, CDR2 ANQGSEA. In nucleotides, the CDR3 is TGCAGCACAATGGACAGGGTGGGCACTGAAGCTTTCTTT. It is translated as CSTMDRVGTEAFF.

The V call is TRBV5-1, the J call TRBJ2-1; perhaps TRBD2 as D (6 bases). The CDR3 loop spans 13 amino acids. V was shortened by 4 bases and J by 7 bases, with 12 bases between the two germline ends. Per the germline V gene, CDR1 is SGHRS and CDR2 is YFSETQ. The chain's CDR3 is CASSMGGENEQFF. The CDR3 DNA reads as TGCGCCAGCAGCATGGGGGGAGAGAATGAGCAGTTCTTC.

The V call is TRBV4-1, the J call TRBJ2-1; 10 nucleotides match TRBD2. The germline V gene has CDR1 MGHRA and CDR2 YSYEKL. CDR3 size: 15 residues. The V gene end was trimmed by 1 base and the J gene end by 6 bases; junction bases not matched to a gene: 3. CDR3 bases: TGCGCCAGCAGCCAAGCCCTAGCGGGAGTCAATGAGCAGTTCTTC. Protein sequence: CASSQALAGVNEQFF.

The CDR3 sequence is CASSQESRAGEQYF. For the CDR3, the DNA is TGTGCCAGCAGCCAAGAATCCAGGGCTGGAGAGCAGTACTTC. The V call is TRBV14, the J call TRBJ2-7, with D possibly being TRBD1 (5 bases). V was shortened by 0 bases and J by 7 bases, with 13 bases between the two germline ends. The germline CDR1 and CDR2 sequences are SGHDN and FVKESK. CDR3 length: 14 amino acids. Drawing the rest from reference TRBV14 and TRBJ2-7, the complete variable domain is EAGVTQFPSHSVIEKGQTVTLRCDPISGHDNLYWYRRVMGKEIKFLLHFVKESKQDESGMPNNRFLAERTGGTYSTLKVQPAELEDSGVYFCASSQESRAGEQYFGPGTRLTVT.

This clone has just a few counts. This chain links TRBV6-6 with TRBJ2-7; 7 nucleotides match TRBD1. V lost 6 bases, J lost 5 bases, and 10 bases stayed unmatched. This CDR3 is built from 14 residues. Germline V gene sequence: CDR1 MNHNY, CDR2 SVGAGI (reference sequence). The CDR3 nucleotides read TGTGCCAGCAGCTTTCTAGGGACAGATGACGAGCAGTACTTC. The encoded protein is CASSFLGTDDEQYF.

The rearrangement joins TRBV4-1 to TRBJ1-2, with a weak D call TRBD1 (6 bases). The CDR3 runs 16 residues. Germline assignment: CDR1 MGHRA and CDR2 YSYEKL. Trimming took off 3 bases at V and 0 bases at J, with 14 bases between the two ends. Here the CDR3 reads CASSQITGLANYGYTF. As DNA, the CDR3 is TGCGCCAGCAGCCAGATCACAGGGTTAGCTAACTATGGCTACACCTTC.

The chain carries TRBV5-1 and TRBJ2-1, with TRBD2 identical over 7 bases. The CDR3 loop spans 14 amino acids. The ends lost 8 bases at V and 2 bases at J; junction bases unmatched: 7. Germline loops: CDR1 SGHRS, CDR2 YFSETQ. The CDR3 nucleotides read TGCGCCAGTGAGACGGGGGGAACCTACAATGAGCAGTTCTTC. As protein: CASETGGTYNEQFF.

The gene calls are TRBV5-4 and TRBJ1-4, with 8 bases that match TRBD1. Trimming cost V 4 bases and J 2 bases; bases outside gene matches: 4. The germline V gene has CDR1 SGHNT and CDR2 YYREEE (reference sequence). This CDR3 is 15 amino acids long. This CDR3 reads CASSQRTGTNEKLFF. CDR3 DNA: TGTGCCAGCAGCCAGAGGACAGGGACTAATGAAAAACTGTTTTTT. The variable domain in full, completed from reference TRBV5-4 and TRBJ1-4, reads ETGVTQSPTHLIKTRGQQVTLRCSSQSGHNTVSWYQQALGQGPQFIFQYYREEENGRGNFPPRFSGLQFPNYSSELNVNALELDDSALYLCASSQRTGTNEKLFFGSGTQLSVL.

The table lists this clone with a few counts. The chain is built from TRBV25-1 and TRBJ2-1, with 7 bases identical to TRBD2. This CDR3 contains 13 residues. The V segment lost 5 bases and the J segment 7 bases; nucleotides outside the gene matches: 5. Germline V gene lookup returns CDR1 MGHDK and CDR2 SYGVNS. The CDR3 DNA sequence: TGTGCCAGCAGTTCGCCCGGGGGGAATGAGCAGTTCTTC. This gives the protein CASSSPGGNEQFF.

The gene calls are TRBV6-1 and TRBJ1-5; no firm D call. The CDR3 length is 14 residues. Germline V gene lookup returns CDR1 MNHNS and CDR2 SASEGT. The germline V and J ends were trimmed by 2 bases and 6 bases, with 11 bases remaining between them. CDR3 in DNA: TGTGCCAGCAGTGAAAGGTGGGAGGGTCAGCCCCAGCATTTT. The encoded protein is CASSERWEGQPQHF.

The CDR3 spells CSVAEALGTEAFF. CDR3 nucleotide sequence: TGCAGCGTGGCGGAAGCGCTGGGCACTGAAGCTTTCTTT. This chain connects TRBV29-1 to TRBJ1-1; D not certain. V was pared by 6 bases and J by 4 bases, with 15 bases between. This CDR3 is 13 amino acids long. Looked up from germline, CDR1 is SQVTM and CDR2 is ANQGSEA.

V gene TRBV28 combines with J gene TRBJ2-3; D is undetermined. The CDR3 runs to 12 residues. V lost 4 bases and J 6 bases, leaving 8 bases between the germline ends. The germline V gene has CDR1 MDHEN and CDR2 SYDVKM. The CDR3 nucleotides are TGTGCCAGCAGTTCGCCCCAGGATACGCAGTATTTT. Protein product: CASSSPQDTQYF.

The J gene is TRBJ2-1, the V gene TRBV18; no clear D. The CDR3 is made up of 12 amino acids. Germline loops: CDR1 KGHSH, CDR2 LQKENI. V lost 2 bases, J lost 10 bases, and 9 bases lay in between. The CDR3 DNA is TGTGCCAGCTCACCATCCGTGCGAGAGCAGTTCTTC. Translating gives CASSPSVREQFF.

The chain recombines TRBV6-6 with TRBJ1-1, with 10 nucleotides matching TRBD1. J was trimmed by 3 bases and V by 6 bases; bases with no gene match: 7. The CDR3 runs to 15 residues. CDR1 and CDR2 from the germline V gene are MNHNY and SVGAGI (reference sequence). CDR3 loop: CASSRSTGGDTEAFF. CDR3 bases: TGTGCCAGCAGCCGCTCGACAGGGGGCGACACTGAAGCTTTCTTT.

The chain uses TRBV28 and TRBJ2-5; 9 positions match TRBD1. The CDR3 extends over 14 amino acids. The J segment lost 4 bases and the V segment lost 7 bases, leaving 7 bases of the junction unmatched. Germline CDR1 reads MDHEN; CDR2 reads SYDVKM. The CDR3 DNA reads TGTGCCAGCACAACAGGGGGCAGGGCAGAGACCCAGTACTTC. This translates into CASTTGGRAETQYF.

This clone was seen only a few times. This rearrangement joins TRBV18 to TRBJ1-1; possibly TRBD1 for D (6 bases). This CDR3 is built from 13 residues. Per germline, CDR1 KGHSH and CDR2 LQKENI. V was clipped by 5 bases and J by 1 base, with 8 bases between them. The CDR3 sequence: CASSGGWNTEAFF. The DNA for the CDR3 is TGTGCCAGCTCAGGGGGCTGGAACACTGAAGCTTTCTTT.

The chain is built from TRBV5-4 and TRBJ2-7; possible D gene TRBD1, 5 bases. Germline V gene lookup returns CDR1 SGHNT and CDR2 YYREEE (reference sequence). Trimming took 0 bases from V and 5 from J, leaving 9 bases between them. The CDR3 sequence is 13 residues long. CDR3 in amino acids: CASSLGQQDEQYF. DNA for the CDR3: TGTGCCAGCAGCTTGGGACAGCAGGACGAGCAGTACTTC.

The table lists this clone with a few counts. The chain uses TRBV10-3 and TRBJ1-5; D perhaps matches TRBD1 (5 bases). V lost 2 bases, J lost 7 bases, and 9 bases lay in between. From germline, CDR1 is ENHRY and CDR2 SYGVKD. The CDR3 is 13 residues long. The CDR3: CAISERGVQPQHF. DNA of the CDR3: TGTGCCATCAGTGAGCGGGGGGTCCAGCCCCAGCATTTT.

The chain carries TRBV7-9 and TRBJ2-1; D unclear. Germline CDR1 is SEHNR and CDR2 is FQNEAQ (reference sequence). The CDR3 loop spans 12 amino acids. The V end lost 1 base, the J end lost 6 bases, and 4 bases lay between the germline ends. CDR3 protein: CASSLGANEQFF. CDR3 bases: TGTGCCAGCAGCTTAGGGGCCAATGAGCAGTTCTTC.

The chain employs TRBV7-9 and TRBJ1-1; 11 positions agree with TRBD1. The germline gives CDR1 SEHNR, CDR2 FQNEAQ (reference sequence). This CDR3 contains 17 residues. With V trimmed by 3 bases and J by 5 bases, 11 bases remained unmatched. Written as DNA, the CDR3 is TGTGCCAGCAGCTTTCGCGCGACGGGACAGGGGGGAACTGAAGCTTTCTTT. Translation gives CASSFRATGQGGTEAFF.

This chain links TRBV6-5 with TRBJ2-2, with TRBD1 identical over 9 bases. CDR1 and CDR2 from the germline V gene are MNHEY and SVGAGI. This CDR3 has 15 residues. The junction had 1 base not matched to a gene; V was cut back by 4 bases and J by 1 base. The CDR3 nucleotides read TGTGCCAGCAGTTCGGGACAGGGGAACACCGGGGAGCTGTTTTTT. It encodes CASSSGQGNTGELFF.

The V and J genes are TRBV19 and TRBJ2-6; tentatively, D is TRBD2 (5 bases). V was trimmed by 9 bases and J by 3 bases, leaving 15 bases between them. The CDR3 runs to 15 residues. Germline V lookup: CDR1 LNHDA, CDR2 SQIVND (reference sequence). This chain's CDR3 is CASRARGFGANVLTF. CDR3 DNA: TGTGCCAGCCGAGCTAGAGGGTTTGGGGCCAACGTCCTGACTTTC.

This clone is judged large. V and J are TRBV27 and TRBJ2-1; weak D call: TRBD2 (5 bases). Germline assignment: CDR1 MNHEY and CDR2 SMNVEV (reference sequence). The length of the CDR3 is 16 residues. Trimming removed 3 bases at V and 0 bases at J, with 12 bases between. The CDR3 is CASSFILGSSYNEQFF. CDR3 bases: TGTGCCAGCAGTTTCATACTAGGGAGCTCCTACAATGAGCAGTTCTTC.

CDR3: CASSLGGQVIETQYF. DNA of the CDR3: TGCGCCAGCAGCTTGGGGGGACAGGTAATAGAGACCCAGTACTTC. The chain couples TRBV5-1 to TRBJ2-5; 8 bases match TRBD1. V gave up 0 bases and J gave up 4 bases; unmatched junction bases: 5. There are 15 residues in the CDR3. Per germline, CDR1 SGHRS and CDR2 YFSETQ. The full variable domain, rest sourced from reference TRBV5-1 and TRBJ2-5, is KAGVTQTPRYLIKTRGQQVTLSCSPISGHRSVSWYQQTPGQGLQFLFEYFSETQRNKGNFPGRFSGRQFSNSRSEMNVSTLELGDSALYLCASSLGGQVIETQYFGPGTRLLVL.

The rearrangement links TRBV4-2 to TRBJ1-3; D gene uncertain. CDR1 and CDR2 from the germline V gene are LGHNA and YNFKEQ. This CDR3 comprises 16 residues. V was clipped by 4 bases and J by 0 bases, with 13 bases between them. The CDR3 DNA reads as TGTGCCAGCAGCCTTATGCCCATGAGCTCTGGAAACACCATATATTTT. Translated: CASSLMPMSSGNTIYF.

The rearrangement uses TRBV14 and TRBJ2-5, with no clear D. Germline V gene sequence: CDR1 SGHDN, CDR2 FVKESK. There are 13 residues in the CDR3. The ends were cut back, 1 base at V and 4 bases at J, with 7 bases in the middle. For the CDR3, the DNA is TGTGCCAGCAGCCAAGTCATCGGAGAGACCCAGTACTTC. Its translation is CASSQVIGETQYF. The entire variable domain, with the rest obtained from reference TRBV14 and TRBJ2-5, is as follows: EAGVTQFPSHSVIEKGQTVTLRCDPISGHDNLYWYRRVMGKEIKFLLHFVKESKQDESGMPNNRFLAERTGGTYSTLKVQPAELEDSGVYFCASSQVIGETQYFGPGTRLLVL.